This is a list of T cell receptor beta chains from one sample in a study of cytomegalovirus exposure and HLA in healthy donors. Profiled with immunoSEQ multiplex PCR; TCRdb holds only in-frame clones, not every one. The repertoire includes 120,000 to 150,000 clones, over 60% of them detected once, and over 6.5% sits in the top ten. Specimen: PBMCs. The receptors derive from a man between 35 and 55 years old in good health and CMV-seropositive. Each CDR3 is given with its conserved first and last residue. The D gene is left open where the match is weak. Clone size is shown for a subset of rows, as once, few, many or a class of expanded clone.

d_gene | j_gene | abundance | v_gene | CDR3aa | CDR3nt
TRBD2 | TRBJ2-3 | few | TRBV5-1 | CASSLEPSGGSYTDTQYF | TGCGCCAGCAGCTTGGAACCTAGCGGGGGGTCCTACACAGATACGCAGTATTTT
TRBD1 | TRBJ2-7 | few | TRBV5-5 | CASSEGQGNSYEQYF | TGTGCCAGCAGCGAGGGACAGGGAAACTCCTACGAGCAGTACTTC
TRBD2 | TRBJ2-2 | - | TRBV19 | CASSKTSGTTYTGELFF | TGTGCCAGTAGTAAGACATCCGGGACTACTTACACCGGGGAGCTGTTTTTT
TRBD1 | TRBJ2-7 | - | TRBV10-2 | CASSDFRDRGYEQYF | TGCGCCAGCAGTGACTTTAGGGACAGGGGCTACGAGCAGTACTTC
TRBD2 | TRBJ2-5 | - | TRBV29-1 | CSVVPTRGLAGGPVFQETQYF | TGCAGCGTTGTGCCCACGAGGGGACTAGCGGGAGGTCCTGTATTTCAAGAGACCCAGTACTTC
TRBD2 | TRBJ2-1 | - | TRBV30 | CAWMRGTPYNEQFF | TGTGCCTGGATGCGGGGGACTCCCTACAATGAGCAGTTCTTC
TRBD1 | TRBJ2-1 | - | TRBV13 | CASSFLSTGAHNEQFF | TGTGCCAGCAGCTTTTTATCAACAGGGGCCCACAATGAGCAGTTCTTC
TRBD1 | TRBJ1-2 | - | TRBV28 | CASTEQQGAPYGYTF | TGTGCCAGCACCGAACAACAGGGGGCGCCCTATGGCTACACCTTC
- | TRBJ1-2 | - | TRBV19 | CASTPRGGGFDGYTF | TGTGCCAGTACCCCGAGAGGGGGGGGTTTTGATGGCTACACCTTC
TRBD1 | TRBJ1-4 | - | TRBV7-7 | CASSSGTADSNSEKLFF | TGTGCTAGCAGCTCCGGGACAGCAGATTCTAATAGTGAAAAACTGTTTTTT
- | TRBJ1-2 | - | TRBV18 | CASSLNRDRLYGYTF | TGTGCCAGCTCACTAAACAGGGACCGACTCTATGGCTACACCTTC
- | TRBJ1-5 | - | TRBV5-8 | CASSFSSQHF | TGTGCCAGCAGCTTTTCGTCCCAGCATTTT
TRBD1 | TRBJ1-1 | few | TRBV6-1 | CASRDRVSGNTEAFF | TGTGCCAGCAGGGACAGGGTCAGTGGGAACACTGAAGCTTTCTTT
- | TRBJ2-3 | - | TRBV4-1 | CASSPHPPSDGGTDTQYF | TGCGCCAGCAGCCCCCACCCTCCGAGCGACGGTGGCACAGATACGCAGTATTTT
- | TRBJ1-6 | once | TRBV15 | CATSTGYDSPLHF | TGTGCCACCAGCACCGGGTATGATTCACCCCTCCACTTT
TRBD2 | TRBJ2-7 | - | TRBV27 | CASSLSGASGTYEQYF | TGTGCCAGCAGTTTATCTGGAGCTAGCGGGACCTACGAGCAGTACTTC
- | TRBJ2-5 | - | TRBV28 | CASSLVGRGETQYF | TGTGCCAGCAGTTTAGTAGGCAGGGGAGAGACCCAGTACTTC
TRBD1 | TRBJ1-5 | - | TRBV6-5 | CASRPYRDRNQPQHF | TGTGCCAGCAGACCTTACCGGGACAGAAATCAGCCCCAGCATTTT
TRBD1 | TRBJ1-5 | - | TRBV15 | CATSRGQGVGQPQHF | TGTGCCACCAGCCGTGGACAGGGAGTCGGTCAGCCCCAGCATTTT
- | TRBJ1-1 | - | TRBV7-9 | CASSSPGGAYTEAFF | TGTGCCAGCAGTTCCCCTGGGGGCGCGTACACTGAAGCTTTCTTT
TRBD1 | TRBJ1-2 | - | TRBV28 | CASSFTGTANYGYTF | TGTGCCAGCAGTTTCACCGGGACAGCTAACTATGGCTACACCTTC
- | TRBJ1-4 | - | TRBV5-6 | CASSFRGRKLNEKLFF | TGTGCCAGCAGCTTTAGAGGTCGGAAGCTTAATGAAAAACTGTTTTTT
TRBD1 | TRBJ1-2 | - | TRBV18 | CASSTRQGDLGGYTF | TGTGCCAGCTCTACGAGACAGGGGGATTTAGGTGGCTACACCTTC
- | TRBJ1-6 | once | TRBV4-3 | CASSQGNLGNPGHSPLHF | TGCGCCAGCAGCCAAGGGAATCTGGGTAACCCAGGGCATTCACCCCTCCACTTT
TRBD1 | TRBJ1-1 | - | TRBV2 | CASRQGQGPDTEAFF | TGTGCCAGCAGGCAGGGACAGGGCCCAGACACTGAAGCTTTCTTT
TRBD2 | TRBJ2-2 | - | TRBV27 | CASSPGLAGVTGELFF | TGTGCCAGCAGTCCCGGACTAGCGGGAGTCACCGGGGAGCTGTTTTTT
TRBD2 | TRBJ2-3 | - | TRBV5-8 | CASSTPGLAGGLIDTQYF | TGTGCCAGCAGCACCCCGGGACTAGCGGGGGGGCTCATAGATACGCAGTATTTT
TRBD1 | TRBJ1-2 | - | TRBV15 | CATSRDYAGTGRQANYGYTF | TGTGCCACCAGCAGAGACTACGCTGGGACAGGTAGACAGGCTAACTATGGCTACACCTTC
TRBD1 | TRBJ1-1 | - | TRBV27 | CASSGTVNTEAFF | TGTGCCAGTTCCGGGACAGTAAACACTGAAGCTTTCTTT
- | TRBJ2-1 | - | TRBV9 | CASPLSDAGNEQFF | TGTGCCAGCCCCTTATCCGATGCGGGGAATGAGCAGTTCTTC
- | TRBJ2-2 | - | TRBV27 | CASSLINSNTGELFF | TGTGCCAGCAGTTTAATAAACTCGAACACCGGGGAGCTGTTTTTT
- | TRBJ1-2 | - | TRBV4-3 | CASSHEQGVPLTNYGYTF | TGCGCCAGCAGCCACGAACAGGGAGTTCCTTTGACTAACTATGGCTACACCTTC
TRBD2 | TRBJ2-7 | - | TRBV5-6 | CATQRGIPSYEQYF | TGTGCCACTCAGCGGGGCATCCCCTCCTACGAGCAGTACTTC
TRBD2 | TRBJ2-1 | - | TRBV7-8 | CASSLLAVTYNEQFF | TGTGCCAGCAGCTTACTAGCGGTTACCTACAATGAGCAGTTCTTC
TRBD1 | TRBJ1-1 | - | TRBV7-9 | CASSLAGTGGEAFF | TGTGCCAGCAGCTTAGCCGGGACAGGGGGTGAAGCTTTCTTT
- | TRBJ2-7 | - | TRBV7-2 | CASSLIGTTRGGSIEQYF | TGTGCCAGCAGCTTAATCGGGACTACCAGGGGAGGGAGCATCGAGCAGTACTTC
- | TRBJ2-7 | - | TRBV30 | CASQTLYEQYF | TGTGCCTCCCAAACCCTATACGAGCAGTACTTC
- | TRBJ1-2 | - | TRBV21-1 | CASSKARGSYGYTF | TGTGCCAGCAGCAAAGCGCGAGGATCCTATGGCTACACCTTC
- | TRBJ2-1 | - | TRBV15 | CATSSRNEQFF | TGTGCCACCAGCAGTCGGAATGAGCAGTTCTTC
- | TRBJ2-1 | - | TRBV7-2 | CASSLVEDAANEQFF | TGTGCCAGCAGCTTAGTGGAGGATGCGGCCAATGAGCAGTTCTTC
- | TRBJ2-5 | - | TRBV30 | CAWSVRTGRVETQYF | TGTGCCTGGAGTGTCAGGACCGGGCGGGTAGAGACCCAGTACTTC
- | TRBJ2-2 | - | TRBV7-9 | CASSSRDTRGITGELFF | TGTGCCAGCAGCTCCCGGGACACCAGGGGAATCACCGGGGAGCTGTTTTTT
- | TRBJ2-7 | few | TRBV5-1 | CASSLDRVDRYEQYF | TGCGCCAGCAGCTTGGACAGGGTGGACCGTTACGAGCAGTACTTC
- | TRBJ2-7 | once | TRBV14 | CASSQSSYEQYF | TGTGCCAGCAGCCAGTCTTCTTACGAGCAGTACTTC
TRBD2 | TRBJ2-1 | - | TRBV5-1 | CASSLGRASYNEQFF | TGCGCCAGCAGCTTAGGGAGGGCTTCCTACAATGAGCAGTTCTTC